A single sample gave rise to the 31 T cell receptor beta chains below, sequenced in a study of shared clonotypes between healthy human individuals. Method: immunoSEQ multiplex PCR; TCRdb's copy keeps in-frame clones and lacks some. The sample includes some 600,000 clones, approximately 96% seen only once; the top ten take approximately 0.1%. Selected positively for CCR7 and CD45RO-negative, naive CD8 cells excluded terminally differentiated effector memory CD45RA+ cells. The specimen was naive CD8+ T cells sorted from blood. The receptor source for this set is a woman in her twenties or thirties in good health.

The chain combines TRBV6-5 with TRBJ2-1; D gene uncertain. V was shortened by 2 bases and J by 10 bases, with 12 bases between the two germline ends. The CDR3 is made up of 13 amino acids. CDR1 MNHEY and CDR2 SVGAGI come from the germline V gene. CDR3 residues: CASSYGQEREQFF. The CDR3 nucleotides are TGTGCCAGCAGTTACGGCCAGGAGAGGGAGCAGTTCTTC.

The CDR3 DNA is TGCGCCAGCAGGTCCGGGACAGGGTCAACGGAGACCCAGTACTTC. It translates to CASRSGTGSTETQYF. The chain uses TRBV5-1 and TRBJ2-5; 9 bases agree with TRBD1. J lost 5 bases, V lost 5 bases, and 10 bases had no gene match. Looked up from germline, CDR1 is SGHRS and CDR2 is YFSETQ. The CDR3 runs to 15 residues.

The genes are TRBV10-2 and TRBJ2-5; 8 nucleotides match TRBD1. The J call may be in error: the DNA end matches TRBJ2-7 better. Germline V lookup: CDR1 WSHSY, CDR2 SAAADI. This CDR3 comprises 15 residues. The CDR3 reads CASSEQGGKGYEQYF. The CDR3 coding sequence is TGCGCCAGCAGTGAACAGGGGGGAAAGGGCTACGAGCAGTACTTC.

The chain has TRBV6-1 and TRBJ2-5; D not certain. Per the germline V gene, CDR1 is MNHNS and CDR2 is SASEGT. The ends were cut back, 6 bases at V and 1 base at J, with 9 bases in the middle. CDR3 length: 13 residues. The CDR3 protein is CASSRIVQETQYF. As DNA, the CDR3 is TGTGCCAGCAGCCGTATTGTCCAAGAGACCCAGTACTTC.

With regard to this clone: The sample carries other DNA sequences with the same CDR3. In nucleotides, the CDR3 is TGTGCCAGCAGTTTGGGAGGGCTTGGACAGCCCCAGCATTTT. Protein: CASSLGGLGQPQHF. This rearrangement joins TRBV28 to TRBJ1-5; D gene uncertain. The V end lost 3 bases, the J end lost 7 bases, and 13 bases lay between the germline ends. Germline V CDR1 and CDR2: MDHEN, SYDVKM. The CDR3 extends over 14 amino acids.

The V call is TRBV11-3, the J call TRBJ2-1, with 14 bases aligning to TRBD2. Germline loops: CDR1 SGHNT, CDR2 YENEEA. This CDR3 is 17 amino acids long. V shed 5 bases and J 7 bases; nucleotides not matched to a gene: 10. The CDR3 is CASSETSGRGLVNEQFF. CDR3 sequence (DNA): TGTGCCAGCAGCGAGACTAGCGGGAGGGGTTTGGTGAATGAGCAGTTCTTC.

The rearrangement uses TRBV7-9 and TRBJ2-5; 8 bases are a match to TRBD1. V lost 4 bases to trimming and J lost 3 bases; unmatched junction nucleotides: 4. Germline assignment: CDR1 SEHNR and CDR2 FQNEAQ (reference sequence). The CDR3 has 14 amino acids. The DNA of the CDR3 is TGTGCCAGCAGCTACGGGACAGGAAAAGAGACCCAGTACTTC. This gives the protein CASSYGTGKETQYF.

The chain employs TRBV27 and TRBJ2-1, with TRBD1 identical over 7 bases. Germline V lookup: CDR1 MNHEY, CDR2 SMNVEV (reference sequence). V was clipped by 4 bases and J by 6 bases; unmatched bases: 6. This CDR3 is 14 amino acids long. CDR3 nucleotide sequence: TGTGCCAGCAGTTATGGACAGGAACTCAATGAGCAGTTCTTC. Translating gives CASSYGQELNEQFF.

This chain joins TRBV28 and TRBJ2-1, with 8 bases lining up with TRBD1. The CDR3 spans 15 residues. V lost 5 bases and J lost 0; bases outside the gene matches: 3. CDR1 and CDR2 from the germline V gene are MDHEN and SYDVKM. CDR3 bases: TGTGCCAGCAGTCCCACAGGGGGCTCCTACAATGAGCAGTTCTTC. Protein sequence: CASSPTGGSYNEQFF.

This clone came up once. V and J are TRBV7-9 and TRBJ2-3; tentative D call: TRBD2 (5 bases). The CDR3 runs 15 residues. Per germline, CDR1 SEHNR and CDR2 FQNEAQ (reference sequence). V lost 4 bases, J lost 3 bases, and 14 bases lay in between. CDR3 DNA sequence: TGTGCCAGCAGCTGGGCCCACCGGGAAACAGATACGCAGTATTTT. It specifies CASSWAHRETDTQYF.

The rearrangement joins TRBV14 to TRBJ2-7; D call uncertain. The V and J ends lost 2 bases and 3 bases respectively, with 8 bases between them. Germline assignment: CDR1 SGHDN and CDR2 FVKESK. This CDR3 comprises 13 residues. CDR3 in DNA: TGTGCCAGCAGCCAAAGGCAGAACTACGAGCAGTACTTC. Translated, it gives CASSQRQNYEQYF.

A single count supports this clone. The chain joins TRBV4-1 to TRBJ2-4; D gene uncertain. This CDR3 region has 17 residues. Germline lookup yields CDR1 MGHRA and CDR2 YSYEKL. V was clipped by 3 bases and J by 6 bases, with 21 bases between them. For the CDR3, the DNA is TGCGCCAGCAGCCAGACGGACCTGGATGGGTACGGAAACATTCAGTACTTC. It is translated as CASSQTDLDGYGNIQYF.

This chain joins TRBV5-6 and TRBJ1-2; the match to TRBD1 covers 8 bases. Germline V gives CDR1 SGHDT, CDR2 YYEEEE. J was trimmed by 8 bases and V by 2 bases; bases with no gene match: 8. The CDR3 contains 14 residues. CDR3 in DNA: TGTGCCAGCAGCTTCTACGGACAGGGAGAAGGCTACACCTTC. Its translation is CASSFYGQGEGYTF. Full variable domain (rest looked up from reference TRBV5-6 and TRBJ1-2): DAGVTQSPTHLIKTRGQQVTLRCSPKSGHDTVSWYQQALGQGPQFIFQYYEEEERQRGNFPDRFSGHQFPNYSSELNVNALLLGDSALYLCASSFYGQGEGYTFGSGTRLTVV.

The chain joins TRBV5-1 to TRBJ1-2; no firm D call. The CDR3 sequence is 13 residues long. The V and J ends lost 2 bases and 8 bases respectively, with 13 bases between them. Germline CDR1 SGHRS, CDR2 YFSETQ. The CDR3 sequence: CASSFWTDDGYTF. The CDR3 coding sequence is TGCGCCAGCAGCTTCTGGACGGACGACGGCTACACCTTC.

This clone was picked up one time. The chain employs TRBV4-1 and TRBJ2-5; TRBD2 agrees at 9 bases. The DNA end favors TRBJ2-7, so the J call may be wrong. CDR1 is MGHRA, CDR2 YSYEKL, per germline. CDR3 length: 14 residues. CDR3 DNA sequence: TGCGCCAGCAGCCAAGATAGCGGGAGCGACGAGCAGTACTTC. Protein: CASSQDSGSDEQYF.

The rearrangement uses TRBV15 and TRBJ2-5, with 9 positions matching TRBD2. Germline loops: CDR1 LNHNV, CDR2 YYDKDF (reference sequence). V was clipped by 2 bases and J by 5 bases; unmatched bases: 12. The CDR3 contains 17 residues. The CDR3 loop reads CATSRRGEAGGLETQYF. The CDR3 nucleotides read TGTGCCACCAGCAGAAGGGGAGAAGCGGGAGGTTTGGAGACCCAGTACTTC.

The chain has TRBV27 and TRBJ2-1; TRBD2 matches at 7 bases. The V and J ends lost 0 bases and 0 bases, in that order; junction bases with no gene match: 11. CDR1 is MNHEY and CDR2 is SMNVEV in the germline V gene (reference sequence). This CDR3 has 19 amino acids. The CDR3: CASSLSGGLWEGSYNEQFF. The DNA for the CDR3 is TGTGCCAGCAGTTTATCGGGGGGTTTGTGGGAGGGCTCCTACAATGAGCAGTTCTTC.

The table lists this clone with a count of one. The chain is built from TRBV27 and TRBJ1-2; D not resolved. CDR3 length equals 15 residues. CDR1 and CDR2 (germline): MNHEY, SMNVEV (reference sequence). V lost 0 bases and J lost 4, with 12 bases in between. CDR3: CASSLSVRVSYGYTF. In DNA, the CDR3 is TGTGCCAGCAGTTTATCGGTGCGGGTATCCTATGGCTACACCTTC.

The CDR3 region is CASSNGIAGVGADTQYF. DNA of the CDR3: TGTGCCAGCAGCAACGGAATAGCGGGAGTCGGGGCAGATACGCAGTATTTT. This rearrangement joins TRBV13 to TRBJ2-3; 9 bases are a match to TRBD2. This CDR3 has 17 amino acids. The germline V gene has CDR1 PRHDT and CDR2 FYEKMQ (reference sequence). Trimming removed 5 bases from V and 4 bases from J; junction bases left unmatched: 13.

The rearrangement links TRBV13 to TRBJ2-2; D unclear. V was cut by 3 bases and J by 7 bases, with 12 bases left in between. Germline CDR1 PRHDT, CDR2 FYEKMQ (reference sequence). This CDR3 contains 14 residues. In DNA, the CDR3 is TGTGCCAGCAGCTTCGAGTCCTCGAGCGGGGAGCTGTTTTTT. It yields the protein CASSFESSSGELFF.

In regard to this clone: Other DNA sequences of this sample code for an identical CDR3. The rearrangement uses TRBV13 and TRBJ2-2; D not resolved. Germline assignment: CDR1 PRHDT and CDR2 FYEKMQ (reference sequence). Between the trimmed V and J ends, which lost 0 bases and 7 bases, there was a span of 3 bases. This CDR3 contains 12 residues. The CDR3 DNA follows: TGTGCCAGCAGCTTAGGGGGCGGGGAGCTGTTTTTT. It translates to CASSLGGGELFF.

CDR3: CASSFPLNYGYTF. The CDR3 nucleotides read TGTGCCAGCAGCTTTCCCTTAAACTATGGCTACACCTTC. The V and J genes are TRBV7-2 and TRBJ1-2; unclear D gene. V was clipped by 3 bases and J by 2 bases, with 7 bases between them. The germline V gene has CDR1 SGHTA and CDR2 FQGNSA. The CDR3 runs to 13 residues. Filled out from reference TRBV7-2 and TRBJ1-2, the complete variable domain reads GAGVSQSPSNKVTEKGKDVELRCDPISGHTALYWYRQSLGQGLEFLIYFQGNSAPDKSGLPSDRFSAERTGGSVSTLTIQRTQQEDSAVYLCASSFPLNYGYTFGSGTRLTVV.

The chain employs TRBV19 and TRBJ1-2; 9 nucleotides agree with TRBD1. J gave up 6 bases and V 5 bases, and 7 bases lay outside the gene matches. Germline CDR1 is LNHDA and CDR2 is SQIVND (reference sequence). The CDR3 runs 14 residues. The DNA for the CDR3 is TGTGCCAGTAGTGCGGACCGGGACAGGGATGGCTACACCTTC. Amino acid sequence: CASSADRDRDGYTF.

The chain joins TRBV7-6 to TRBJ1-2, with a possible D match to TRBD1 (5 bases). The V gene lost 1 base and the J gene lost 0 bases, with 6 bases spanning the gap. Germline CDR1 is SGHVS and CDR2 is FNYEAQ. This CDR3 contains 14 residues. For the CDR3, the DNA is TGTGCCAGCAGCTTAGACAGGACTAACTATGGCTACACCTTC. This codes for CASSLDRTNYGYTF.

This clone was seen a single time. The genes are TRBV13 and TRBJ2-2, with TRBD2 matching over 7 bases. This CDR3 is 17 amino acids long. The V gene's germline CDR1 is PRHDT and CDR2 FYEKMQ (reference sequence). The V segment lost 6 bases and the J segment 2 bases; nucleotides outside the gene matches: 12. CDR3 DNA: TGTGCCAGCAGACTGCTTGATCTGGGACTAAACACCGGGGAGCTGTTTTTT. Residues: CASRLLDLGLNTGELFF.

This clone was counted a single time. The CDR3 here is CASSSQRELVDTQYF. As DNA, the CDR3 is TGTGCCAGCAGCTCTCAGCGGGAGTTGGTAGATACGCAGTATTTT. V usage is TRBV7-3 and J usage is TRBJ2-3, with 8 bases lining up with TRBD2. V shed 4 bases, J shed 5 bases, and the junction held 8 bases outside the gene matches. CDR1 is SGHTA, CDR2 FQGTGA, per germline. The CDR3 runs to 15 residues.

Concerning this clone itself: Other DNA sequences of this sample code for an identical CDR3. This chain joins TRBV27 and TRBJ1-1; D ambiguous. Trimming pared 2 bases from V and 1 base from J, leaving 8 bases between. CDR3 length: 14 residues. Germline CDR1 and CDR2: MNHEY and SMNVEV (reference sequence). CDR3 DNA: TGTGCCAGCAGTTTAGGCGGTACGAACACTGAAGCTTTCTTT. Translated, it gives CASSLGGTNTEAFF.

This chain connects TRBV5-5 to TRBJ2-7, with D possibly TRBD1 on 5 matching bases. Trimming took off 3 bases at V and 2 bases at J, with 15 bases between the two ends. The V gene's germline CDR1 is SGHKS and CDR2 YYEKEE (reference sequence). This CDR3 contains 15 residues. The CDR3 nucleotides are TGTGCCAGCAGCTCCCTCGACAGATCCCCCTACGAGCAGTACTTC. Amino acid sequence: CASSSLDRSPYEQYF.

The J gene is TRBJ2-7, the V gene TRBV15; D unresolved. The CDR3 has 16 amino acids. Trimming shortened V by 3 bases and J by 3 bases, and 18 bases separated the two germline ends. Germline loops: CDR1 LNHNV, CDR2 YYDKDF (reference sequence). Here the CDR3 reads CATSRPPSSYFYEQYF. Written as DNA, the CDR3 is TGTGCCACCAGCAGGCCCCCTTCCAGTTATTTCTACGAGCAGTACTTC.

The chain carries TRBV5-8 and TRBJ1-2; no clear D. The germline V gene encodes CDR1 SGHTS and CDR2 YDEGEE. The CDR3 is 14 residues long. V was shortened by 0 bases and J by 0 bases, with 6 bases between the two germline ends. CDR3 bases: TGTGCCAGCAGCTTGGGCATCACTAACTATGGCTACACCTTC. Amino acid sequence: CASSLGITNYGYTF.

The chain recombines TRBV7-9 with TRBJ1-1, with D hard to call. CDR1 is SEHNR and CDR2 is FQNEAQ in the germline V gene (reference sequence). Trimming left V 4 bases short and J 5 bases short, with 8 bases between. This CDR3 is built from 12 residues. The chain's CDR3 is CASSSSSTEAFF. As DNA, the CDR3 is TGTGCCAGCAGCTCCTCAAGTACTGAAGCTTTCTTT.